The TCR beta chain under discussion was sequenced for a study of blood T cells in healthy people across ages (dated by TCRdb to between 2014 and 2016). For the study in its entirety: In model experiments, template switching captured about one uniquely barcoded TCR beta cDNA molecule for every two T cells. Age-related changes in TCR beta repertoire diversity were measured in the study by deep sequencing normalized with unique cDNA molecular identifiers. The donors were split into four age groups: young (average roughly 15 years), middle-aged (39), aged (approximately 60) and long-lived (over 80). Donors of different ages were randomly distributed across sequencing lanes to avoid experimental bias. The study analyzed two additional independent replicas of 1 million unique cDNA reads from the same blood draw for two donors, one aged 18 to 30 and one aged 80 or older. Study-wide conclusions, independent of this receptor: Compared with the aged group, the long-lived group had more naive CD4+ T cells, fewer expanded clones and increased TCR diversity, a pattern suggesting age selection. Bulk unsorted PBMC profiling prevented conclusive comparison of naive and antigen-experienced compartments. A strong correlation was found between observed TCR beta diversity and the percentage of naive T cells measured by flow cytometry. The CMV infection status of donors was not known, potentially confounding age-related changes in expanded clonotypes. As age increased, observed TCR beta diversity per million T cells dropped in a roughly linear way, and a significant reduction was already evident by age roughly 40. Estimates of total diversity from one million sequenced T cells were regarded as lower bounds and underestimates.

Notes on this clonotype: The antigen it binds to is not known. The record has no base qualities; no much larger clone is one base away.

Systemically healthy Caucasian individuals from Russia, some 40 in total and aged 6 to 90 years, were included as donors. Ten milliliters of peripheral blood were drawn from each donor into EDTA-treated Vacutainer tubes. Ficoll-Paque density-gradient centrifugation was used to isolate PBMCs, with at least 7 million per sample. Total RNA was extracted from PBMCs with Trizol reagent, with at least 5.5 micrograms obtained per sample. Naive CD45RAhigh/CD27high T cell percentages were measured by flow cytometry on a PBMC aliquot from every donor. The receptor library was made with 5' RACE. Sequencing relied on an Illumina HiSeq 2500. A second PCR of about 6 to 11 cycles was run with a J-beta primer mix and a sample-barcoded 5' primer. A unique molecular identifier was introduced onto each TCR beta cDNA molecule by a template-switch 5' adaptor carrying 12 random nucleotides. At least 2.5 million CDR3-containing paired-end reads were obtained from each sample. First-strand cDNA was synthesized from all RNA with the Mint cDNA synthesis kit, primed by a TRBC-specific oligonucleotide. Following uracil-DNA glycosylase treatment, a first 18-cycle PCR with universal primers M1SS and BC2_uni_R was performed on all cDNA. Regarding the original processing steps: For normalization, 1 million high-quality reads, each with a distinct molecular identifier, were randomly selected from each sample. Reads sharing molecular identifiers were discarded rather than binned into consensus sequences. MiTCR, with a Q25 quality threshold and the strictest error-elimination algorithm, was used for CDR3 identification, clonotype clustering and error correction. A nonparametric unseen species model with Euler transformation was used to estimate lower-bound total TCR beta diversity. TCRdb reanalyzed the raw reads on its own, using fastp at Q25 for trimming and MiXCR for clone calling, and kept in-frame beta chains. Identical CDR3 proteins give one entry, which carries the most common genes and DNA. These V and J calls derive from TCRdb rather than the authors' analysis. Across this sample there are fewer than 800,000 distinct CDR3 sequences, with around half seen only once. The ten largest clones add up to around a third of the sample.

The clonotype was recovered from a woman aged 60-70 years in good health. The sample comprised blood.

CDR3 reads: CASSTHPRQGYEQFF. The DNA sequence is TGTGCCAGCAGCACCCACCCGAGACAGGGCTATGAGCAGTTCTTC. The chain is made from TRBV5-5 and TRBJ2-1, and 7 bases in between align with TRBD1. The germline V gene (reference sequence) specifies SGHKS as CDR1 and YYEKEE as CDR2. From the cysteine through the phenylalanine, the CDR3 covers 15 amino acids. Of all the DNA, just the CDR3 is kept, 45 bases in frame from base 1. Germline trimming: 4 bases from V, 8 bases from J; junction bases outside gene matches: 12.